These T cell receptor beta chains were read from a single sample in a study of T-cell reconstitution after alpha-beta-depleted transplantation in children. Each CDR3 protein gets one entry after TCRdb re-called the PCR reads with MiXCR. The sample carries around 380,000 distinct CDR3 sequences, roughly a tenth recorded once. Sequenced here: PBMCs from the stem cell graft donor, sampled from the stem cell graft. The receptors were sampled from a human donor who donated a stem cell graft to a child with acute myeloid leukemia. Each CDR3 is given with its conserved first and last residue. The order of the fields is V gene, D gene, clone size, J gene, CDR3 DNA, CDR3 protein. D genes are given only for firm matches. Size tells how often a clone was seen (once, few, many) or the class of an expanded clone, and some rows leave it out.

>TRBV3-1|TRBD2|few|TRBJ2-5
TGTGCCAGCAGTCGAAACATAGCGGGGCCAAGGGAGACCCAGTACTTC
CASSRNIAGPRETQYF
>TRBV7-9|NA|few|TRBJ2-1
TGTGCCAGCAGCTTAGGAGTCCAGGGAAGCAATGAGCAGTTCTTC
CASSLGVQGSNEQFF
>TRBV5-1|TRBD1|NA|TRBJ1-1
TGCGCCAGCAGCGACGAACATAGGACAGGGTCTACTGAAGCTTTCTTT
CASSDEHRTGSTEAFF
>TRBV11-2|NA|few|TRBJ1-5
TGTGCCAGCAGCTTAGGGAGTGCTGGACACCAAAATAGCAATCAGCCCCAGCATTTT
CASSLGSAGHQNSNQPQHF
>TRBV7-4|TRBD2|few|TRBJ2-3
TGTGCCAGCAGCTTAGCCGAAGCGGGAGTAACAGATACGCAGTATTTT
CASSLAEAGVTDTQYF
>TRBV5-1|TRBD1|few|TRBJ2-2
TGCGCCAGCAGTGGTCGGACAGGGAGCACCGGGGAGCTGTTTTTT
CASSGRTGSTGELFF
>TRBV15|TRBD2|many|TRBJ2-5
TGTGCCACCAGCAGAGTCCGTTGGGCGGGGGGACAAGAGACCCAGTACTTC
CATSRVRWAGGQETQYF
>TRBV6-2/TRBV6-3|NA|many|TRBJ1-2
TGTGCCAGTCAGGGTTACTATGGCTACACCTTC
CASQGYYGYTF
>TRBV15|NA|NA|TRBJ2-7
TGTGCCACCAGCAGAGGGGGACCACTTCAGTACGAGCAGTACTTC
CATSRGGPLQYEQYF
>TRBV12-3/TRBV12-4|NA|few|TRBJ1-4
TGTGCCAGCAGTTTTTCAGGGACTAATGAAAAACTGTTTTTT
CASSFSGTNEKLFF
>TRBV11-3|NA|many|TRBJ2-1
TGTGCCAGCAGCTTAGTCGGGGGCTCTGAGCAGTTCTTC
CASSLVGGSEQFF
>TRBV3-1|NA|NA|TRBJ2-5
TGTGCCAGCAGCCAAACCCGAGTATCACAAGAGACCCAGTACTTC
CASSQTRVSQETQYF
>TRBV7-2|TRBD2|NA|TRBJ2-7
TGTGGCAGCAGGGGAGGGACTAGCGGGGCCTACGAGCAGTACTTC
CGSRGGTSGAYEQYF
>TRBV5-1|TRBD2|few|TRBJ2-1
TGCGCCAGCAGCGTCGGGACTAGCGGGAGTTACGAGCAGTTCTTC
CASSVGTSGSYEQFF
>TRBV14|TRBD2|few|TRBJ2-3
TGTGCCAGCAGCCAAGGACTAGCGGGTAGAGATACGCAGTATTTT
CASSQGLAGRDTQYF